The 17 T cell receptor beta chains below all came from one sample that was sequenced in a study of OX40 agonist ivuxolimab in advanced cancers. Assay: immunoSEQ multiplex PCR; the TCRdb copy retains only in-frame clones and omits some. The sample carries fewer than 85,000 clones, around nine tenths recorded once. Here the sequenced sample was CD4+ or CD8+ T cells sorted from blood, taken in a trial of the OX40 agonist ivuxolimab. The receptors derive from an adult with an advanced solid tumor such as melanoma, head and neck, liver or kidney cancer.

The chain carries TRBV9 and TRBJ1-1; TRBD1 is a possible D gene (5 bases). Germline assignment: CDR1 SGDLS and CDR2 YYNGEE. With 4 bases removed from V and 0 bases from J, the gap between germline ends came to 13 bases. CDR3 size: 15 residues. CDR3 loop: CASSPRPGVNTEAFF. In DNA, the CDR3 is TGTGCCAGCAGCCCCCGACCGGGGGTGAACACTGAAGCTTTCTTT.

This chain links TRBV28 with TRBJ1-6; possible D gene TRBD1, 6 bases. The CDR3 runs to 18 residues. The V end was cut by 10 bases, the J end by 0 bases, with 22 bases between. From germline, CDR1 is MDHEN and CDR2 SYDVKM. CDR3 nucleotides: TGTGCCACCGTGAGGAAGGGGACAACCCACTCCTATAATTCACCCCTCCACTTT. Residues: CATVRKGTTHSYNSPLHF.

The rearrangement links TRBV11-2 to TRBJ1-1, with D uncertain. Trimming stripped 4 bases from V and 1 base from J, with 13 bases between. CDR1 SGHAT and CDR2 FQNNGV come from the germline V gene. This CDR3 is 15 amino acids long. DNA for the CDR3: TGTGCCAGCAGCTCCGCATTCATTTCGAACACTGAAGCTTTCTTT. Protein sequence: CASSSAFISNTEAFF.

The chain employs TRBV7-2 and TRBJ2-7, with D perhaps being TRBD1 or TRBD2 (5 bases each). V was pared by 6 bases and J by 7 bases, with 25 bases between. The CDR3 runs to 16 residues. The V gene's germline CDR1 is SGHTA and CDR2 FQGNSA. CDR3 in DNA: TGTGCCAGCAGAAGCCCCCGGGACGCCAACTACGGGGAGCAGTACTTC. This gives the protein CASRSPRDANYGEQYF. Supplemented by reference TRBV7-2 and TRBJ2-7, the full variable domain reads GAGVSQSPSNKVTEKGKDVELRCDPISGHTALYWYRQSLGQGLEFLIYFQGNSAPDKSGLPSDRFSAERTGGSVSTLTIQRTQQEDSAVYLCASRSPRDANYGEQYFGPGTRLTVT.

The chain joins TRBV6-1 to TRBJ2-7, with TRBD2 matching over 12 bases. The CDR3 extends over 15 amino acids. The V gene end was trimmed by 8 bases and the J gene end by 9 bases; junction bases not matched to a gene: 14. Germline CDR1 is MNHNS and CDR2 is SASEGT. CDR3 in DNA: TGTGCCAGCCTGCCTAGCGGGAGGGCCACCGACGGGCAGTACTTC. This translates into CASLPSGRATDGQYF.

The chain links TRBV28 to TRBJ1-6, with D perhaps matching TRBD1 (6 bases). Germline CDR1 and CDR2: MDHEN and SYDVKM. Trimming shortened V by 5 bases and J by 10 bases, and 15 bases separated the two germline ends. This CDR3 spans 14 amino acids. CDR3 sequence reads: CASSPSLQGSPLHF. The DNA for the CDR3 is TGTGCCAGCAGTCCGAGCCTACAGGGCTCACCCCTCCACTTT.

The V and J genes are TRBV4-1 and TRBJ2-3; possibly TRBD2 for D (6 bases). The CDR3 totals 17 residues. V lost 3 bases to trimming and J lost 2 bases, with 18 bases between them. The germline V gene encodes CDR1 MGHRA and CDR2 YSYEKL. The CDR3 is CASSHIADALLTDTQYF. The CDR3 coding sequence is TGCGCCAGCAGCCACATAGCGGATGCCCTTCTCACAGATACGCAGTATTTT.

The CDR3 DNA sequence: TGTGCCAGCAGGCCTCGAGGGAGGGGGAATAACTATGGCTACACCTTC. It codes for CASRPRGRGNNYGYTF. The chain joins TRBV27 to TRBJ1-2, with a tentative D call TRBD1 (6 bases). The CDR3 has 16 amino acids. The V gene lost 6 bases and the J gene lost 1 base, with 18 bases spanning the gap. Germline V gene lookup returns CDR1 MNHEY and CDR2 SMNVEV (reference sequence).

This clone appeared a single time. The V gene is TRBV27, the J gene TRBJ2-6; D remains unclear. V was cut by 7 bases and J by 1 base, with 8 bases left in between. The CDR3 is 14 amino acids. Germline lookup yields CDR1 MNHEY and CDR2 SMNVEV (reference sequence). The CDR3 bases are TGTGCCAGCAACCCGAAATCTGGGGCCAACGTCCTGACTTTC. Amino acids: CASNPKSGANVLTF.

CDR3 amino acids: CASSLKLNTEAFF. The CDR3 DNA is TGTGCCAGCAGCTTGAAATTGAACACTGAAGCTTTCTTT. The chain combines TRBV5-4 with TRBJ1-1; D uncertain. Germline CDR1 SGHNT, CDR2 YYREEE (reference sequence). This CDR3 is built from 13 residues. The V end was cut by 1 base, the J end by 0 bases, with 4 bases between. The whole variable domain, remainder taken from reference TRBV5-4 and TRBJ1-1, is ETGVTQSPTHLIKTRGQQVTLRCSSQSGHNTVSWYQQALGQGPQFIFQYYREEENGRGNFPPRFSGLQFPNYSSELNVNALELDDSALYLCASSLKLNTEAFFGQGTRLTVV.

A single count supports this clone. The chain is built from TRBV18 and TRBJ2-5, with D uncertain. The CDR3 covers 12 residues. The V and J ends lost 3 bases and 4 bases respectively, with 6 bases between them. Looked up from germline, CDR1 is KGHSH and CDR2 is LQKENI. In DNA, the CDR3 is TGTGCCAGCTCACCTTTTCGAGAGACCCAGTACTTC. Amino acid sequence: CASSPFRETQYF.

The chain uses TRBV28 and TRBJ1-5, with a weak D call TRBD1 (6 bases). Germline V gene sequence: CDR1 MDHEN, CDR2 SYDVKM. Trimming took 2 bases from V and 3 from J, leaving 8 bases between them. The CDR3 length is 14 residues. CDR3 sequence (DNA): TGTGCCAGCAGTTTAGGACAGTCCAATCAGCCCCAGCATTTT. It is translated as CASSLGQSNQPQHF.

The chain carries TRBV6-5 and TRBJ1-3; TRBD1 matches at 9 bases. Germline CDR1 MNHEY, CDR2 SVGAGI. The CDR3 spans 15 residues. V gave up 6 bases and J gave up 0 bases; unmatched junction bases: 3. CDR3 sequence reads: CASRGTGFSGNTIYF. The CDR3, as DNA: TGTGCCAGCAGAGGGACAGGGTTCTCTGGAAACACCATATATTTT.

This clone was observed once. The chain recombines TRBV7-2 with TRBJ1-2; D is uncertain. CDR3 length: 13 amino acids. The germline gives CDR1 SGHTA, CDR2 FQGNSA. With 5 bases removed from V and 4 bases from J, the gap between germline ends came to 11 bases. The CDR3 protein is CASSPDRPYGYTF. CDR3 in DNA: TGTGCCAGCAGCCCGGACCGGCCCTATGGCTACACCTTC.

CDR3 loop: CASSLAGLQETQYF. CDR3 nucleotide sequence: TGTGCCAGCAGCTTAGCGGGACTTCAAGAGACCCAGTACTTC. V gene TRBV7-9 combines with J gene TRBJ2-5; TRBD2 might be the D (6 bases). CDR1 is SEHNR and CDR2 is FQNEAQ in the germline V gene (reference sequence). This CDR3 is 14 amino acids long. Trimming pared 0 bases from V and 2 bases from J, leaving 7 bases between. Variable domain in full (rest from reference TRBV7-9 and TRBJ2-5): DTGVSQNPRHKITKRGQNVTFRCDPISEHNRLYWYRQTLGQGPEFLTYFQNEAQLEKSRLLSDRFSAERPKGSFSTLEIQRTEQGDSAMYLCASSLAGLQETQYFGPGTRLLVL.

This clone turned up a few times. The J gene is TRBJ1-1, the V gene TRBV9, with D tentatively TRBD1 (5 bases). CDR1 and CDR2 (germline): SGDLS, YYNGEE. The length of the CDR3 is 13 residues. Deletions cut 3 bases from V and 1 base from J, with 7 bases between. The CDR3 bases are TGTGCCAGCAGCGCTGGGGGGAACACTGAAGCTTTCTTT. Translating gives CASSAGGNTEAFF.

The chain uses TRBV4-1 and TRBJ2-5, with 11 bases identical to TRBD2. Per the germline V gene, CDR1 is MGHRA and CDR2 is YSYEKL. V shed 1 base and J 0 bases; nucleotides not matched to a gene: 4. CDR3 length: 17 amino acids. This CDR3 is CASSQAGTSGYQETQYF. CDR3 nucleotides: TGCGCCAGCAGCCAAGCTGGGACTAGCGGATACCAAGAGACCCAGTACTTC.